This T cell receptor beta chain was sequenced for a study of beta chain features in type 1 diabetes. Trimming took 5 bases from V and 1 from J, leaving 10 bases between them. The CDR3 loop spans 13 amino acids. CDR1 is GTSNPN, CDR2 SVGIG, per germline (reference sequence). Reverse transcribing all isolated RNA meant expressed TCRB transcripts were sequenced. The assay was immunoSEQ multiplex PCR, and TCRdb's table has in-frame clones only and misses some. This sample has a few hundred thousand clones, with about 29% found just once. CD45RO/CCR7/CD25/CD127/CD95/CD27 separated CD4+ naive, central memory, regulatory and stem cell-like memory cells by sorting.

Sequenced material: naive CD4+ T cells from blood. The sequence was obtained from a young man in good health. The V gene is TRBV30, the J gene TRBJ2-3, with a possible D match to TRBD2 (6 bases). CDR3: CAWVTGGTDTQYF. The CDR3 coding sequence is TGTGCCTGGGTCACGGGGGGCACAGATACGCAGTATTTT.